Given below is one TCR beta chain in context. Its antigen is undetermined. The entry originates in a study of shared clonotypes between healthy human individuals. Overall study context: The study used three CD4 naive, three CD4 memory, two CD8 naive and one CD8 memory plate per donor. The study, taken as a whole, reports: Clonotype sharing across donors was expected to vary with sequencing depth.

Assay: immunoSEQ multiplex PCR; the TCRdb copy retains only in-frame clones and omits some. The repertoire holds hundreds of thousands of clones, with approximately 95% as singletons. V lost 5 bases and J lost 3; bases outside the gene matches: 5. Germline values: CDR1 MNHEY, CDR2 SMNVEV (reference sequence). The CDR3 consists of 14 residues. Naive CD8 populations comprised CD45RO-negative cells positively selected for CCR7, excluding terminally differentiated effector memory CD45RA+ cells. Healthy adults negative for HIV, lacking recent acute infections or vaccinations, served as donors. The sample taken for sequencing was naive CD8+ T cells sorted from blood. The chain joins TRBV27 to TRBJ2-7, with 9 bases that match TRBD1. The TCR sequence derives from a woman in her twenties or thirties in good health. CDR3: CASSPGQGLYEQYF. Here the CDR3 DNA reads TGTGCCAGCAGTCCGGGACAGGGTCTCTACGAGCAGTACTTC.